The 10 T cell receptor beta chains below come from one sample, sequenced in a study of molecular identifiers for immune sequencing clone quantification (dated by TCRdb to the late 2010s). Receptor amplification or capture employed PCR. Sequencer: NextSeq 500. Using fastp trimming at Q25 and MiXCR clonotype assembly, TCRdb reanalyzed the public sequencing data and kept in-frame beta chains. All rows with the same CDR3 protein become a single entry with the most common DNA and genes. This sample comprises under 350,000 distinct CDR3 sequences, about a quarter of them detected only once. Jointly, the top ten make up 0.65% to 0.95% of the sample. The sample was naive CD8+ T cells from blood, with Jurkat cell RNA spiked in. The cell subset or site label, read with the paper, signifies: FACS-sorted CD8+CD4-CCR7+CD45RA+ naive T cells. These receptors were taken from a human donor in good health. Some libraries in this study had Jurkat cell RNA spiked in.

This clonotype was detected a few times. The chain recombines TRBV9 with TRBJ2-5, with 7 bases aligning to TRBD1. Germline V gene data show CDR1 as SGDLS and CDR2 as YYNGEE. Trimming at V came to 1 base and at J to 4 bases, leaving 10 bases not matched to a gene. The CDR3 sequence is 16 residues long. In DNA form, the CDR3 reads TGTGCCAGCAGCGTACCGTCGGCAGGGGGTTTAGAGACCCAGTACTTC. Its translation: CASSVPSAGGLETQYF.

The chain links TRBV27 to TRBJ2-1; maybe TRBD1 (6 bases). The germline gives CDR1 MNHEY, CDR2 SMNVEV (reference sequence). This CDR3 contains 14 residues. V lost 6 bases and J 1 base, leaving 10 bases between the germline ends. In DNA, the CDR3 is TGTGCCAGCAGAGGACAGAGTTCCTACAATGAGCAGTTCTTC. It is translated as CASRGQSSYNEQFF.

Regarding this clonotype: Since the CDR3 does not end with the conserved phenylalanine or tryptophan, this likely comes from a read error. The CDR3, as DNA: TGCGCCAGCAGCCCCCACGACTGGGTTCGGACTGAAGCTTTCTCT. Translating gives CASSPHDWVRTEAFS. The chain is built from TRBV5-1 and TRBJ1-1; D is unclear. The V gene's germline CDR1 is SGHRS and CDR2 YFSETQ. This CDR3 region has 15 residues. The V and J ends lost 4 bases and 5 bases respectively, with 18 bases between them.

CDR3 loop: CASSQGDTYTDTQYF. The CDR3 DNA is TGTGCCAGCAGCCAAGGTGACACATACACAGATACGCAGTATTTT. The rearrangement links TRBV14 to TRBJ2-3; D is undetermined. CDR1 and CDR2 (germline): SGHDN, FVKESK. The CDR3 has 15 amino acids. With 1 base removed from V and 2 bases from J, the gap between germline ends came to 10 bases.

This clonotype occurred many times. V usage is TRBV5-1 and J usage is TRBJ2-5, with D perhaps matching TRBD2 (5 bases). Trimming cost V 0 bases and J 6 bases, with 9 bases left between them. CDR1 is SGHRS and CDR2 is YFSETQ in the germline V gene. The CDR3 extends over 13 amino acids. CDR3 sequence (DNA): TGCGCCAGCAGCTTGGGAGACGGGAAGACCCAGTACTTC. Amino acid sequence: CASSLGDGKTQYF. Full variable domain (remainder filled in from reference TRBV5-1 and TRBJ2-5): KAGVTQTPRYLIKTRGQQVTLSCSPISGHRSVSWYQQTPGQGLQFLFEYFSETQRNKGNFPGRFSGRQFSNSRSEMNVSTLELGDSALYLCASSLGDGKTQYFGPGTRLLVL.

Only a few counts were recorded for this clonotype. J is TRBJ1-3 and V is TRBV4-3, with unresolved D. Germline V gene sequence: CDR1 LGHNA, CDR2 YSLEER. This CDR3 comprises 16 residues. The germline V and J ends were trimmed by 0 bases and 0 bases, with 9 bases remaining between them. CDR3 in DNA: TGCGCCAGCAGCCAAGATCGGCAGACCTCTGGAAACACCATATATTTT. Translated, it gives CASSQDRQTSGNTIYF.

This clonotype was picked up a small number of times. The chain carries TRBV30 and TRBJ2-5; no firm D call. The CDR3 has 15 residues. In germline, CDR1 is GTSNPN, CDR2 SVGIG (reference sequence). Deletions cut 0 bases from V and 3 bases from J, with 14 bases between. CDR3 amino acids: CAWSVGVLGEETQYF. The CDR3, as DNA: TGTGCCTGGAGTGTTGGGGTCCTCGGTGAAGAGACCCAGTACTTC.

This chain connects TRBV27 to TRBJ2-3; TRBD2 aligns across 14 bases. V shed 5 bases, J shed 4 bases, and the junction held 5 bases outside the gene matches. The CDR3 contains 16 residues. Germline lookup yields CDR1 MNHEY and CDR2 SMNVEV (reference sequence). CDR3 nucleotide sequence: TGTGCCAGCAGTCTCCCGGGACTAGCGGGAGCAGATACGCAGTATTTT. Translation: CASSLPGLAGADTQYF.

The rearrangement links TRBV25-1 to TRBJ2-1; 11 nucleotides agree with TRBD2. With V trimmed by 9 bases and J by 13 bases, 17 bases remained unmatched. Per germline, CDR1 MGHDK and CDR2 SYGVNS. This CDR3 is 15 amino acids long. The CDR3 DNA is TGTGCCAGTACTACCGGGACTAGCGGAGAGGGCGGTCAGTTCTTC. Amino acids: CASTTGTSGEGGQFF.

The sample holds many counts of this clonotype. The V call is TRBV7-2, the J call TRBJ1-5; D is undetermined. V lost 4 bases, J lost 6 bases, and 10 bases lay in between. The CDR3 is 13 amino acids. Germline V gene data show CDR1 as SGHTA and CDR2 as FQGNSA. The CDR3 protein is CASSSAGGQPQHF. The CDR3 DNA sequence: TGTGCCAGCAGCTCTGCAGGAGGTCAGCCCCAGCATTTT.